This is a list of T cell receptor beta chains from one sample in a study of tumor-infiltrating lymphocytes in primary liver carcinoma. TCRdb called the multiplex PCR reads again in MiXCR, with one record for every CDR3 protein. The sample yields about 190,000 distinct CDR3 sequences, around four fifths seen once. Sequenced input: tumor tissue from primary liver carcinoma. All receptors derive from a man aged 40-55 years with primary liver carcinoma and hepatitis B virus infection. Both conserved end residues are part of each CDR3. D genes are given only for firm matches. A clone size is listed for some rows: how often the clone was seen (once, few, many), or a class if it is expanded.

V	D	J	length	size	CDR3	DNA
TRBV29-1	-	TRBJ1-2	14	-	CIVEAEEGVDGHTF	TGCATCGTTGAAGCGGAAGAAGGTGTGGATGGCCACACCTTC
TRBV28	-	TRBJ2-7	14	-	CASSFQVKSYEQYF	TGTGCAAGCAGTTTCCAGGTAAAGTCCTACGAGCAGTACTTC
TRBV6-2/TRBV6-3	-	TRBJ1-2	14	-	CASSYSSGNNGYTF	TGTGCCAGTAGTTACTCCTCGGGAAACAATGGCTACACGTTC
TRBV12-3/TRBV12-4	-	TRBJ2-7	14	-	CASSDYGLQGEQYF	TGTGCCAGCAGTGACTACGGACTACAAGGCGAGCAGTACTTC
TRBV28	-	TRBJ2-7	15	many	CASSLSGWGDYEQYF	TGTGCCAGCAGTTTATCGGGGTGGGGGGATTACGAGCAGTACTTC
TRBV7-8	TRBD2	TRBJ2-5	17	-	CASSLVSLAGWGETQYF	TGTGCCAGCAGCTTAGTCAGCCTAGCGGGATGGGGAGAGACTCAGTACTTC
TRBV12-3/TRBV12-4	-	TRBJ1-1	13	-	CASSRQLNTDAFF	TGTGCCAGCAGTCGACAGTTGAACACTGATGCTTTTTTT
TRBV29-1	-	TRBJ1-1	16	-	CSVVYGGLPLNTEAFF	TGCAGCGTTGTATATGGGGGCCTACCATTGAACACTGAAGCTTTCTTT
TRBV29-1	TRBD2	TRBJ2-3	13	once	CSYSGSNTDTQYF	TGCAGCTATAGCGGGAGTAACACAGATACGCAGTATTTT
TRBV12-3/TRBV12-4	-	TRBJ2-7	13	-	CANSFGHAYEQCF	TGTGCCAACAGTTTCGGCCACGCCTACGAGCAGTGCTTC
TRBV12-3/TRBV12-4	-	TRBJ2-5	12	once	CVSNLARETQYF	TGTGTCAGCAATTTAGCGCGGGAGACCCAGTACTTC
TRBV6-2/TRBV6-3	TRBD2	TRBJ2-7	13	-	CASSCGLAIEQYF	TGTGCCAGTAGTTGCGGACTAGCGATCGAGCAGTACTTC
TRBV4-1	TRBD2	TRBJ2-2	21	-	CASSQEGTLAVRAGDTWELFF	TGCGCAAGCAGCCAAGAGGGAACTTTAGCGGTCCGAGCGGGAGACACCTGGGAGCTGTTTTTT
TRBV12-3/TRBV12-4	-	TRBJ1-1	13	-	CACSLTTATEAFF	TGTGCCTGCAGTTTAACCACGGCAACTGAAGCTTTCTTT
TRBV29-1	-	TRBJ1-1	15	-	CSVSAGWGMGAEAFF	-
TRBV5-4	TRBD2	TRBJ2-2	17	-	CASSLRLAGKNTGELLF	TGTGCCAGTAGCTTGCGGCTAGCGGGAAAGAACACCGGGGAGCTGTTGTTT
TRBV4-3	-	TRBJ2-3	16	-	CASSHRGPPLTDTQYF	TGCGCCAGCAGCCACCGGGGGCCCCCCCTCACAGACACGCAGTATTTT
TRBV11-2	-	TRBJ2-5	15	-	CAISLVGLVPDTQYF	TGTGCCATCAGCCTCGTCGGGCTAGTCCCAGATACCCAGTACTTC
TRBV6-2/TRBV6-3	-	TRBJ1-1	16	once	CASRRSDISRGTEAVF	TGTGCCAGCAGAAGATCCGATATATCGAGGGGCACTGAAGCTGTCTTT
TRBV11-2	-	TRBJ2-7	15	-	CATSSGQLYAREQYF	TGTGCCACCAGCTCCGGACAGCTTTACGCGCGCGAGCAGTATTTC
TRBV4-3	-	TRBJ2-4	14	-	CASSHGFRMGNQYF	TGCGCCAGCAGCCATGGGTTTCGAATGGGCAATCAGTACTTC
TRBV12-3/TRBV12-4	TRBD2	TRBJ2-1	14	-	CGSMTSGRYNEQFF	TGTGGCAGTATGACTAGCGGGAGATACAATGAGCAGTTTTTC
TRBV11-1	-	TRBJ2-1	15	once	CGNSFQGPLDNEQFF	TGTGGCAACAGCTTCCAGGGACCACTGGACAATGAGCAGTTCTTC
TRBV12-3/TRBV12-4	-	TRBJ1-2	14	-	CASLQGGENYGCIF	TGTGCCAGCCTACAGGGCGGCGAAAACTATGGCTGCATCTTC
TRBV6-6	TRBD1	TRBJ1-6	15	once	CASSYSTGESSSLHF	TGTGCCAGCAGTTATTCGACAGGGGAAAGTTCATCCCTCCACTTT
TRBV11-3	TRBD1	TRBJ2-2	15	once	CASSNRTGNTGQLFF	TGTGCTAGCAGCAACCGGACAGGGAACACCGGGCAGCTGTTTTTT
TRBV11-2	-	TRBJ2-7	15	-	CASNLRWSGKNEQYF	TGTGCCAGCAACTTACGATGGTCAGGGAAAAACGAGCAGTACTTC
TRBV5-1	-	TRBJ2-1	19	-	CASSSRSIAGGNYYNEQFF	TGCGCCAGCAGCTCGAGGAGTATAGCTGGAGGGAACTATTACAATGAGCAGTTCTTC
TRBV6-6	TRBD1	TRBJ1-5	15	-	CPSTPTGAGNQPQHF	TGTCCCAGCACCCCGACAGGGGCGGGCAATCAGCCCCAGCATTTT
TRBV6-2/TRBV6-3	-	TRBJ2-7	13	-	CTSSLGATDEQYF	TGTACCAGCAGTTTGGGCGCTACCGACGAGCAGTACTTC
TRBV14	-	TRBJ1-4	13	-	CVSTYSFDGKLFF	TGTGTCAGCACCTACTCCTTCGATGGAAAACTGTTTTTT
TRBV12-3/TRBV12-4	-	TRBJ1-5	13	many	CASGLRPHQPQHF	TGTGCCAGCGGCCTTCGGCCTCATCAGCCCCAGCATTTT
TRBV11-2	-	TRBJ2-3	14	-	CACSPPGRADAHYF	TGTGCCTGCAGCCCCCCGGGCCGGGCAGATGCGCACTATTTT
TRBV12-3/TRBV12-4	TRBD1	TRBJ1-2	15	-	CANRSGQGIGYGYIF	TGTGCCAACAGATCCGGACAGGGGATTGGCTATGGCTACATCTTC
TRBV29-1	-	TRBJ2-7	12	-	CSVLQTGREQYF	TGCAGCGTCCTACAGACGGGCCGCGAGCAGTACTTC
TRBV10-3	TRBD2	TRBJ2-7	18	once	CTIRAPPVTSLTSGEQYF	TGTACCATCAGGGCTCCCCCCGTGACTAGCCTTACGTCTGGCGAGCAGTACTTC
TRBV29-1	-	TRBJ1-5	12	few	CIVGGGNQPQHF	TGCATCGTTGGTGGAGGCAATCAGCCCCAGCATTTT
TRBV5-1	-	TRBJ2-3	15	-	CASSWVAGSTDMQYF	TGCGCCAGCAGCTGGGTAGCCGGGAGCACAGATATGCAGTATTTT
TRBV6-5	-	TRBJ1-1	15	-	CTSSYSIWGGAEALF	TGTACCAGCAGTTACTCGATTTGGGGCGGAGCTGAAGCCTTATTT
TRBV28	TRBD1	TRBJ2-5	16	many	CASSLFYRQGQETQYF	TGTGCCAGCAGTTTATTCTACCGACAGGGCCAAGAGACCCAGTACTTC
TRBV11-3	TRBD1	TRBJ2-2	15	-	CASRTRTGNTVELFF	TGTGCCAGCCGAACCCGGACAGGGAACACCGTGGAGCTGTTTTTT
TRBV11-1	-	TRBJ2-2	15	-	CASSYTGPLSGELSF	TGTGCCAGCAGCTATACAGGACCTTTGTCCGGGGAGCTATCTTTT
TRBV24-1	-	TRBJ2-7	13	-	CATSNAASNEQYF	TGTGCCACCAGCAACGCGGCCTCCAACGAGCAATACTTC
TRBV4-3	-	TRBJ1-5	13	-	CVSSQSREQPQHF	TGCGTCAGCAGTCAGTCTAGGGAGCAGCCCCAGCATTTT
TRBV30	-	TRBJ1-1	13	-	CAWTPGPNTETFF	TGTGCCTGGACCCCGGGGCCTAACACTGAAACTTTCTTT
TRBV4-2	TRBD1	TRBJ1-6	20	-	CASRPAGTGAASSYNSPFHF	TGTGCCAGCAGACCCGCCGGGACAGGGGCTGCGAGTTCCTATAATTCACCCTTCCACTTT
TRBV12-3/TRBV12-4	-	TRBJ1-2	12	-	CARRLGGYGYTF	TGTGCCCGCAGGCTGGGTGGATATGGCTACACCTTC
TRBV28	-	TRBJ2-7	12	-	CASRLTRDEQYF	TGTGCCAGCAGGCTCACAAGGGACGAGCAGTACTTC
TRBV5-4	-	TRBJ2-1	15	-	CASNPGLPDYNEQFF	TGTGCCAGCAATCCCGGACTACCGGACTACAATGAGCAGTTCTTC
TRBV25-1	TRBD1	TRBJ1-3	16	-	CANRRTGGDSGYTIYF	TGTGCCAACAGGAGGACAGGGGGAGACTCTGGATACACCATATATTTT
TRBV11-2	-	TRBJ2-3	17	-	CASSLDPGENSTNTLYF	TGTGCCAGCAGCTTAGATCCGGGGGAGAATAGCACAAATACGCTGTATTTT
TRBV5-5	-	TRBJ2-7	16	-	CASNLAQTEANYKQYF	TGTGCCAGCAACTTGGCACAGACCGAGGCGAACTACAAGCAGTACTTC
TRBV9	-	TRBJ2-5	15	few	CASSVAGGLEETQYF	TGTGCCAGCAGCGTAGCAGGGGGACTTGAAGAGACCCAGTACTTC
TRBV29-1	-	TRBJ1-1	12	medium-sized	CSVESGVTEAFF	TGCAGCGTTGAATCCGGGGTCACTGAAGCTTTCTTT
TRBV5-4	-	TRBJ1-2	13	few	CVSSLDGNYGYTF	TGTGTCAGCAGCTTGGACGGGAACTATGGCTACACCTTC
TRBV7-2	-	TRBJ2-7	12	-	CASSPTKGRQYF	TGTGCCAGCAGCCCAACGAAGGGCCGGCAGTACTTC
TRBV11-2	-	TRBJ2-2	14	-	CAKSTDSDTRELFF	TGTGCCAAGAGCACAGACTCGGACACCCGGGAGCTGTTTTTT
TRBV24-1	-	TRBJ2-1	12	-	CATSELQGEQVF	TGTGCTACCAGTGAACTTCAAGGCGAGCAGGTCTTC
TRBV6-1	-	TRBJ2-5	15	once	CDSNYLRGPQETQYF	TGTGACAGCAACTACCTCCGGGGGCCTCAAGAGACCCAGTACTTC
TRBV29-1	-	TRBJ2-5	13	-	CSGIEETGETLYF	TGCAGCGGCATAGAGGAGACGGGAGAGACCCTGTACTTC